This T cell receptor beta chain is from a study of shared clonotypes between healthy human individuals. General study results and limits: Since donors were few, the genetic and exposure-history diversity represented was limited.

Concerning this clone itself: Antigen unknown.

Produced via immunoSEQ multiplex PCR; TCRdb's table is partial and in-frame only. The table shows fewer than 650,000 clones, with roughly 79% occurring only once. From germline, CDR1 is SGHNT and CDR2 YYREEE (reference sequence). Deletions cut 3 bases from V and 10 bases from J, with 17 bases between. The CDR3 spans 14 residues. The TCR sequence derives from a woman in her 40s in good health. Some clones in this sample may be carry-over from other donors' samples. Sequencing was performed on PBMCs. V is TRBV5-4 and J is TRBJ2-1; D possibly corresponds to TRBD1 (5 bases). The CDR3 DNA reads TGTGCCAGCAGCTCCGACCCCCTGGCAGGGGAGCAGTTCTTC. Protein: CASSSDPLAGEQFF.